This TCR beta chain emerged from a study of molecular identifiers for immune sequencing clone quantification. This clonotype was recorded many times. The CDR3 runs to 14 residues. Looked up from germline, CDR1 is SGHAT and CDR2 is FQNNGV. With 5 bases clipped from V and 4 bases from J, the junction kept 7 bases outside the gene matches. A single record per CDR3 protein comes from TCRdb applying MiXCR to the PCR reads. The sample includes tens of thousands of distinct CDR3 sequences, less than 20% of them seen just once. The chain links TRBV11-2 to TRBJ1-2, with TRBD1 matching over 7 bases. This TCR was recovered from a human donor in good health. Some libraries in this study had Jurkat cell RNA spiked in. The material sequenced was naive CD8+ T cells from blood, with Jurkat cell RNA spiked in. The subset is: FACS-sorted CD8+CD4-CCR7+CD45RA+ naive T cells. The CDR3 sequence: CASSLGTEGYGYTF. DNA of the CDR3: TGTGCCAGCAGCCTGGGGACAGAGGGCTATGGCTACACCTTC.